The rows below give T cell receptor beta chains drawn from one sample of a study of a mutant IDH1 vaccine in newly diagnosed glioma. Sequencing was performed with immunoSEQ multiplex PCR; in TCRdb, only in-frame clones are kept and a portion is missing. Among around 50,000 clones, approximately 80% were seen once, and the ten largest hold approximately 4.5%. The antigens of these receptors remain unknown. The sample in question was PBMCs, obtained from a glioma patient whose treatment included an IDH1 peptide vaccine. The source of these receptors is a woman younger than 35 with glioma. CDR3s leave out the opening cysteine and the closing phenylalanine or tryptophan.

v_call	j_call	cdr3_aa
TRBV6-5	TRBJ1-2	ASSSPPGSVNYGYT
TRBV7-9	TRBJ1-4	ASSFSQGADEKLF
TRBV5-1	TRBJ1-1	ASSILDGTGFEAF
TRBV6-6	TRBJ1-2	ASTLVTVTVPYGYT
TRBV5-4	TRBJ2-3	ASSRDFLFTDTQY
TRBV7-9	TRBJ1-5	ASSLEGMYQPQH
TRBV7-9	TRBJ2-7	ASSFGGNYYEQY
TRBV18	TRBJ2-3	ASSPPGTDTQY
TRBV5-1	TRBJ1-4	ASSFGQYNEKLF
TRBV30	TRBJ1-3	AWRGGRRNTIY
TRBV7-2	TRBJ2-1	ASNQRAGDYNEQF
TRBV6-5	TRBJ1-6	ASRHTGEMTLH
TRBV5-8	TRBJ2-3	ASSVGGLTDTQY
TRBV6-5	TRBJ2-2	ASSTRTGWAGELF
TRBV4-3	TRBJ2-3	ASSLSGDSRTDTQY
TRBV5-6	TRBJ1-5	ASSLGAAQPQH
TRBV4-1	TRBJ1-2	ASSARDRLTRGYT
TRBV10-3	TRBJ1-3	AIVGSLSGNTIY
TRBV9	TRBJ2-5	ASSVGGVSGEIQETQY
TRBV5-1	TRBJ2-1	ASSLAGGIGYNEQF
TRBV4-1	TRBJ1-3	ASSKTTGRGSGNTIY
TRBV4-3	TRBJ2-3	ASSSGTFYTDTQY
TRBV5-1	TRBJ2-5	ASSLAVAGVSETQY
TRBV6-4	TRBJ2-2	ASSDSGGHSTGELF
TRBV7-6	TRBJ2-5	ASVGLRETQY
TRBV27	TRBJ2-3	ASSLLRASGTDTQY
TRBV19	TRBJ2-7	ASSIGQGLTYEQY
TRBV6-5	TRBJ1-2	ASSYQGGGYT
TRBV5-1	TRBJ1-2	ASSLRGTAFPANYGYT
TRBV16	TRBJ2-7	ASSQSNEQY
TRBV7-9	TRBJ2-1	ASRDAGVGSVYNEQF
TRBV27	TRBJ2-3	ASSLGQGMTQY
TRBV21-1	TRBJ2-7	ASSKVPREHSVEMPGDGEQY
TRBV19	TRBJ1-2	ASSTLPSSRSGYT
TRBV19	TRBJ2-3	ASSGTGETDTQY
TRBV7-2	TRBJ2-3	ASSFTDTQY
TRBV19	TRBJ2-3	ASSIILQGVCTDTQY
TRBV6-1	TRBJ2-1	ASSEGGDSQF
TRBV15	TRBJ2-3	ATSRELAGGLGTQY
TRBV9	TRBJ1-2	ASSGLDRDYGYT
TRBV11-2	TRBJ2-7	ASSSGLRGGEQY
TRBV4-2	TRBJ1-1	ASSQGSGINTEAF
TRBV2	TRBJ2-7	ASSEGGRNSYEQY
TRBV5-6	TRBJ2-7	ASRVSGATYEQY
TRBV5-5	TRBJ2-5	ASGRETQY
TRBV6-7	TRBJ2-2	ASSSPLQPKKIGELF
TRBV4-2	TRBJ1-1	ASSQDTVLEAF
TRBV4-2	TRBJ2-7	ASSQEVRGHPYEQY
TRBV5-1	TRBJ1-1	ASSLDSGNTEAF